This T cell receptor beta chain was documented in a study of blood T cell repertoires in COVID-19. Study context: Samples representing acute and convalescent COVID-19 were sourced from the United States, Italy and Spain. Sample material is recorded as cDNA or gDNA derived from T cells, B-cell-depleted T cells, or PBMCs.

This clone was picked up one time. Germline assignment: CDR1 MNHEY and CDR2 SMNVEV (reference sequence). The V end lost 3 bases, the J end lost 2 bases, and 8 bases lay between the germline ends. This CDR3 region has 14 residues. As originally analysed: Quantification of nucleated cells was approximated via reference gene primer amplification. Profiled with immunoSEQ multiplex PCR; TCRdb holds only in-frame clones, not every one. V and J calls and clone size are those listed in that table; D and trimming were worked out from the DNA. This table has around 130,000 clones, approximately 84% appearing once.

This sequence joins TRBV27 and TRBJ1-5, with a tentative D call TRBD1 (5 bases). This TCR came from a woman aged 80 or older with acute or convalescent COVID-19. The sequenced sample was peripheral blood. CDR3 in DNA: TGTGCCAGCAGTTTGGGGGGAGGCAATCAGCCCCAGCATTTT. It yields the protein CASSLGGGNQPQHF.